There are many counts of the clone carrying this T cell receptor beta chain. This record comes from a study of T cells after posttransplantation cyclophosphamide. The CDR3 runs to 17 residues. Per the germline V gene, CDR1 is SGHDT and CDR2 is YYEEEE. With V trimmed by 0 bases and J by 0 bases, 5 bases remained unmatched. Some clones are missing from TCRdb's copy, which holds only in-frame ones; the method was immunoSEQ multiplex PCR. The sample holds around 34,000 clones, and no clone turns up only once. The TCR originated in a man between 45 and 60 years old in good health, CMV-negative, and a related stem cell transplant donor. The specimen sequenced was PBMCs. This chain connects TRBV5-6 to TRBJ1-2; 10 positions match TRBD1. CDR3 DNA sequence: TGTGCCAGCAGCTTGGCCGGGACAGGGGCAGCTAACTATGGCTACACCTTC. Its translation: CASSLAGTGAANYGYTF.